These T cell receptor beta chains were read from a single sample in a study of OX40 agonist ivuxolimab in advanced cancers. Sequencing used immunoSEQ multiplex PCR; TCRdb keeps in-frame clones, though not all of them. The data show 90,000 to 100,000 clones, 89% seen once. The sample in question was CD4+ or CD8+ T cells sorted from blood, obtained in a trial of the OX40 agonist ivuxolimab. The receptors were sampled from an adult with an advanced solid tumor such as melanoma, head and neck, liver or kidney cancer. CDR3s include the opening cysteine and the closing phenylalanine or tryptophan. The D gene is left open where the match is weak. Not all rows give a size; the values are once, few, many and, for expanded clones, a class.

size | D | J | V | CDR3 | DNA
- | - | TRBJ2-7 | TRBV6-4 | CASSDSAGRRISYEQYF | TGTGCCAGCAGTGACTCTGCGGGGAGGCGAATCTCCTACGAGCAGTACTTC
- | TRBD1 | TRBJ1-5 | TRBV9 | CASSKGAGSNQPQHF | TGTGCCAGCAGTAAGGGGGCTGGTAGCAATCAGCCCCAGCATTTT
once | - | TRBJ1-3 | TRBV5-5 | CASSLDQGENTIYF | TGTGCCAGCAGCCTAGATCAGGGAGAAAACACCATATATTTT
- | TRBD2 | TRBJ2-1 | TRBV9 | CASSVGGRIRTNEQFF | TGTGCCAGCAGCGTAGGCGGGAGAATAAGGACAAATGAGCAGTTCTTC
- | TRBD1 | TRBJ1-6 | TRBV27 | CASKLDRASYNSPLHF | TGTGCCAGCAAACTAGACAGGGCTTCCTATAATTCACCCCTCCACTTT
- | - | TRBJ2-1 | TRBV13 | CASSLVESEQFF | TGTGCCAGCAGCTTAGTAGAGAGTGAGCAGTTCTTC
- | TRBD2 | TRBJ2-3 | TRBV5-1 | CASSLAAGVTDTQYF | TGCGCCAGCAGCTTGGCGGCGGGGGTCACAGATACGCAGTATTTT
- | - | TRBJ2-1 | TRBV14 | CASSQDKGTPYNEQFF | TGTGCCAGCAGCCAAGATAAGGGGACACCTTACAATGAGCAGTTCTTC
- | - | TRBJ1-4 | TRBV18 | CASSPSPTNEKLFF | TGTGCCAGCTCACCGTCCCCAACTAATGAAAAACTGTTTTTT
- | - | TRBJ2-6 | TRBV4-1 | CASSPFKTSGANVLTF | TGCGCCAGCAGCCCCTTCAAGACCTCTGGGGCCAACGTCCTGACTTTC
- | TRBD2 | TRBJ2-3 | TRBV5-1 | CASSLGPGGSPADTQYF | TGCGCCAGCAGCTTGGGACCCGGGGGGTCCCCCGCAGATACGCAGTATTTT
once | - | TRBJ1-1 | TRBV7-2 | CASSLSGNTEAFF | TGTGCCAGCAGCTTAAGTGGCAACACTGAAGCTTTCTTT
- | TRBD1 | TRBJ1-4 | TRBV7-9 | CASSRPGQGLRELFF | TGTGCCAGCAGCCGTCCGGGACAGGGTTTGAGGGAACTGTTTTTT
- | - | TRBJ2-3 | TRBV9 | CASSGPSPSTDTQYF | TGTGCCAGCAGCGGACCGTCGCCTAGCACAGATACGCAGTATTTT
- | - | TRBJ2-3 | TRBV28 | CASRGTTSQYF | TGTGCCAGCAGGGGAACAACTTCGCAGTATTTT
- | TRBD1 | TRBJ2-2 | TRBV7-3 | CASSPVGTGNTGELFF | TGTGCCAGCAGCCCCGTCGGGACAGGGAACACCGGGGAGCTGTTTTTT
- | TRBD1 | TRBJ2-5 | TRBV7-2 | CASSWMGQGIQETQYF | TGTGCCAGCAGTTGGATGGGACAGGGGATCCAAGAGACCCAGTACTTC
- | - | TRBJ1-4 | TRBV29-1 | CSVEDQWDTRTNEKLFF | TGCAGCGTTGAAGATCAGTGGGACACAAGAACTAATGAAAAACTGTTTTTT
- | - | TRBJ1-1 | TRBV5-4 | CASSLVGGMNTEAFF | TGTGCCAGCAGCTTGGTTGGGGGCATGAACACTGAAGCTTTCTTT
few | - | TRBJ2-2 | TRBV11-2 | CASSLSPPVELFF | TGTGCCAGCAGCTTGTCCCCACCGGTTGAGCTGTTTTTT
- | - | TRBJ1-1 | TRBV14 | CASSQWNTEAFF | TGTGCCAGCAGCCAATGGAACACTGAAGCTTTCTTT
- | - | TRBJ1-5 | TRBV28 | CASSFQTGRSQPQHF | TGTGCCAGCAGTTTCCAGACGGGTCGATCACAGCCCCAGCATTTT
- | TRBD1 | TRBJ1-3 | TRBV7-8 | CASSLETGAARGTIYF | TGTGCCAGCAGCTTAGAGACAGGGGCCGCTCGGGGCACCATATATTTT
- | - | TRBJ2-2 | TRBV13 | CASSLPGELFF | TGTGCCAGCAGCCTTCCAGGGGAGCTGTTTTTT
- | - | TRBJ1-2 | TRBV6-4 | CASSDAWLQIGCGYTF | TGTGCCAGCAGCGACGCATGGCTACAGATCGGATGTGGCTACACCTTC
- | TRBD1 | TRBJ1-5 | TRBV29-1 | CSVGTGEISDQPQHF | TGCAGCGTCGGGACAGGGGAAATCTCCGATCAGCCCCAGCATTTT
- | TRBD1 | TRBJ1-2 | TRBV11-2 | CASSYRTGETF | TGTGCCAGCAGCTACCGGACAGGAGAAACCTTC
once | TRBD1 | TRBJ1-4 | TRBV5-6 | CASSLGQGVTSNEKLFF | TGTGCCAGCAGCCTGGGACAGGGCGTTACGTCTAATGAAAAACTGTTTTTT
- | - | TRBJ2-7 | TRBV19 | CASSITSSESYEQYF | TGTGCCAGTAGTATTACGTCTAGCGAGTCCTACGAGCAGTACTTC
- | TRBD1 | TRBJ1-5 | TRBV2 | CASSTDRGQQPQHF | TGTGCCAGCAGTACGGACAGGGGGCAGCAGCCCCAGCATTTT
few | TRBD1 | TRBJ1-5 | TRBV30 | CAWSDRGRQPQHF | TGTGCCTGGAGTGACAGGGGGCGTCAGCCCCAGCATTTT
- | - | TRBJ1-2 | TRBV19 | CASSGTGTNYGYTF | TGTGCCAGTAGCGGGACCGGGACTAACTATGGCTACACCTTC
- | - | TRBJ2-3 | TRBV5-1 | CASSLFVAGTSTDTQYF | TGCGCCAGCAGCTTGTTCGTGGCGGGGACTAGCACAGATACGCAGTATTTT
- | - | TRBJ1-2 | TRBV11-2 | CASSLERVAYGYTF | TGTGCCAGCAGCTTAGAAAGGGTAGCCTATGGCTACACCTTC
- | TRBD2 | TRBJ2-1 | TRBV7-8 | CASSRTSGTNEQFF | TGTGCCAGCAGCAGGACTAGCGGGACCAATGAGCAGTTCTTC
- | TRBD1 | TRBJ1-1 | TRBV29-1 | CSVEVPGGNTEAFF | TGCAGCGTTGAAGTACCAGGGGGGAACACTGAAGCTTTCTTT
- | TRBD1 | TRBJ1-3 | TRBV30 | CAWSRTGLGNTIYF | TGTGCCTGGAGTCGGACAGGACTCGGAAACACCATATATTTT
- | - | TRBJ2-2 | TRBV29-1 | CSVGRFTGELFF | TGCAGCGTTGGTAGATTCACCGGGGAGCTGTTTTTT
- | - | TRBJ1-4 | TRBV21-1 | CASPFRDRANFNEKLFF | TGTGCCAGCCCCTTCCGGGACAGGGCCAACTTTAATGAAAAACTGTTTTTT
- | TRBD1 | TRBJ1-5 | TRBV19 | CATKANSPWTGDSNQPQHF | TGTGCCACCAAGGCTAATTCCCCCTGGACAGGGGATAGCAATCAGCCCCAGCATTTT
- | - | TRBJ2-5 | TRBV29-1 | CSVEGDPTDLQETQYF | TGCAGCGTTGAGGGGGACCCGACAGACCTACAAGAGACCCAGTACTTC
- | - | TRBJ2-3 | TRBV4-1 | CASSQVPNIDTQYF | TGCGCCAGCAGCCAAGTTCCTAATATAGATACGCAGTATTTT
- | - | TRBJ1-2 | TRBV7-2 | CASSLNSGDGYTF | TGTGCCAGCAGCTTAAATTCAGGGGACGGCTACACCTTC
once | TRBD1 | TRBJ1-3 | TRBV5-1 | CASSPGGEGNTIYF | TGCGCCAGCTCGCCAGGGGGCGAAGGGAACACCATATATTTT
- | - | TRBJ2-1 | TRBV30 | CAWEGSKRWEQFF | TGTGCCTGGGAGGGCAGCAAGAGGTGGGAGCAGTTCTTC
- | - | TRBJ2-1 | TRBV7-2 | CASSPLLGDEQFF | TGTGCCAGCAGCCCCCTCCTTGGGGATGAGCAGTTCTTC
- | - | TRBJ2-3 | TRBV5-1 | CASMKLPITDTQYF | TGCGCCAGCATGAAGCTACCGATTACAGATACGCAGTATTTT
- | TRBD2 | TRBJ2-5 | TRBV2 | CASSRLAEGQETQYF | TGTGCCAGCAGCCGACTAGCGGAAGGGCAAGAGACCCAGTACTTC
few | - | TRBJ2-3 | TRBV5-6 | CASSWGPGTDTQYF | TGTGCCAGCAGTTGGGGTCCGGGCACAGATACGCAGTATTTT
- | TRBD1 | TRBJ1-4 | TRBV4-1 | CASSRTTGVGEKLFF | TGCGCCAGCAGCCGAACGACAGGGGTAGGTGAAAAACTGTTTTTT
- | - | TRBJ1-1 | TRBV4-3 | CASSQDSRQLNTEAFF | TGCGCCAGCAGCCAAGATTCCAGGCAGCTAAACACTGAAGCTTTCTTT
- | TRBD1 | TRBJ1-5 | TRBV29-1 | CSVVAGTGEGQPQHF | TGCAGCGTTGTAGCAGGGACAGGGGAGGGACAGCCCCAGCATTTT
- | TRBD2 | TRBJ2-3 | TRBV19 | CASLSGLAGEDTQYF | TGTGCAAGCTTATCCGGACTAGCGGGGGAAGATACGCAGTATTTT
once | - | TRBJ2-5 | TRBV28 | CASRGQGAGRETQYF | TGTGCCAGCAGGGGTCAAGGTGCGGGGCGAGAGACCCAGTACTTC
- | - | TRBJ1-1 | TRBV19 | CASSILGSEAFF | TGTGCCAGTAGTATATTGGGGTCCGAAGCTTTCTTT
- | - | TRBJ2-2 | TRBV19 | CASSIVRGVTNTGELFF | TGTGCCAGTAGTATAGTGAGGGGGGTTACGAACACCGGGGAGCTGTTTTTT
- | - | TRBJ2-2 | TRBV7-3 | CASSLNFRDGELFF | TGTGCCAGCAGCTTAAATTTTCGGGACGGGGAGCTGTTTTTT
- | - | TRBJ2-3 | TRBV10-3 | CAIREPTRDAGTDTQYF | TGTGCCATCAGAGAGCCAACTCGGGACGCTGGTACAGATACGCAGTATTTT
- | TRBD1 | TRBJ1-1 | TRBV6-6 | CASSGQGFPRTEAFF | TGTGCCAGCAGCGGACAGGGGTTCCCTCGGACTGAAGCTTTCTTT
- | - | TRBJ2-4 | TRBV7-8 | CASSDRAVAKNIQYF | TGTGCCAGCAGCGACCGAGCGGTAGCCAAAAACATTCAGTACTTC